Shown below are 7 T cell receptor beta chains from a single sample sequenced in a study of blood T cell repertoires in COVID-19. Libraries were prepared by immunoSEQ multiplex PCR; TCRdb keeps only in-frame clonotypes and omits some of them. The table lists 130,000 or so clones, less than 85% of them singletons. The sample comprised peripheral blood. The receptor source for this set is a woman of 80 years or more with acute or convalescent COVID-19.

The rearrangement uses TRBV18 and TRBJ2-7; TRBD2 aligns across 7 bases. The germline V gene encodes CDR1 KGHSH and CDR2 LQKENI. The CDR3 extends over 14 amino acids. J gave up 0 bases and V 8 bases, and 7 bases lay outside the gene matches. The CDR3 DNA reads TGTGCCAGCCGAAGAACGGGGGGCTCCTACGAGCAGTACTTC. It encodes CASRRTGGSYEQYF.

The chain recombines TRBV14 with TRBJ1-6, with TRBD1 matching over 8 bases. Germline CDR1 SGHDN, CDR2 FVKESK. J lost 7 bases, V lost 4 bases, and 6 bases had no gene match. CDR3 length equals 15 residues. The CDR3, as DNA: TGTGCCAGCAGCCTATACGGACAGGGAAATTCACCCCTCCACTTT. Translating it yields CASSLYGQGNSPLHF.

The CDR3 nucleotides are TGTGCCAGTAGTGTATCCCCCAAGCGGGAGGGTACCTACAATGAGCAGTTCTTC. Translated, it gives CASSVSPKREGTYNEQFF. The chain is built from TRBV19 and TRBJ2-1; TRBD2 matches 10 bases. The CDR3 length is 18 residues. CDR1 and CDR2 from the germline V gene are LNHDA and SQIVND (reference sequence). V shed 5 bases and J 2 bases; nucleotides not matched to a gene: 12.

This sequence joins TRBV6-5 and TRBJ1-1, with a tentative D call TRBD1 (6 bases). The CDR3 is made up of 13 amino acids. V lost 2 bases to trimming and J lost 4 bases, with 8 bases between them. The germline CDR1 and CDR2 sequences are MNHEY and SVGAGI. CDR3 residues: CASSYNRATEAFF. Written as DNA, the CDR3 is TGTGCCAGCAGTTACAACAGGGCCACTGAAGCTTTCTTT.

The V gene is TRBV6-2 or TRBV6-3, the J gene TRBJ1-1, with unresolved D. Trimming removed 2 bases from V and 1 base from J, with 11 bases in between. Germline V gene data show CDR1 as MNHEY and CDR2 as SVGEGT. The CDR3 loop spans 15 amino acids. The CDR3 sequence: CASSYPQNPNTEAFF. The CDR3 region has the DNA TGTGCCAGCAGTTACCCCCAAAATCCGAACACTGAAGCTTTCTTT.

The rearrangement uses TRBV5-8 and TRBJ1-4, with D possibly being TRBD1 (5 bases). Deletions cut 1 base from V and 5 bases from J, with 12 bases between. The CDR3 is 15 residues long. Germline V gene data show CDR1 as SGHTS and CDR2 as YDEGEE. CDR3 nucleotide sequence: TGTGCCAGCAGCTTGCTCCAGGGTCTCAATGAAAAACTGTTTTTT. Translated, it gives CASSLLQGLNEKLFF.

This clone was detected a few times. CDR3 protein: CASSLQGSSTEAFF. CDR3 nucleotides: TGTGCCAGCAGTTTACAGGGTTCGAGCACTGAAGCTTTCTTT. This chain connects TRBV2 to TRBJ1-1; TRBD1 is a possible D gene (6 bases). CDR3 length equals 14 residues. Germline V gene data show CDR1 as SNHLY and CDR2 as FYNNEI. With 5 bases removed from V and 4 bases from J, the gap between germline ends came to 14 bases.